The 10 T cell receptor beta chains below come from one sample, sequenced in a study of cytomegalovirus exposure and HLA in healthy donors. It was with 60 Vbeta and 13 Jbeta primers that the PCR ran. TCRdb's table, derived via immunoSEQ multiplex PCR, lists solely in-frame clones and lacks some. The sample lists roughly 99,000 clones, 75% to 85% occurring once. Sequencing input: PBMCs. All receptors come from a male donor in good health and CMV-seropositive.

This rearrangement joins TRBV5-1 to TRBJ1-1; the match to TRBD1 covers 9 bases. V dropped 0 bases and J dropped 1; count of bases not matched to a gene: 1. Germline CDR1 SGHRS, CDR2 YFSETQ. CDR3 length equals 15 residues. CDR3 coding DNA: TGCGCCAGCAGCTTGGGGGGACAGGGGAACACTGAAGCTTTCTTT. Amino acids: CASSLGGQGNTEAFF.

This chain links TRBV7-9 with TRBJ1-4; D is uncertain. The germline V and J ends were trimmed by 5 bases and 7 bases, with 8 bases remaining between them. The CDR3 has 12 residues. Germline V lookup: CDR1 SEHNR, CDR2 FQNEAQ (reference sequence). The CDR3 is CASSPPSEKLFF. CDR3 bases: TGTGCCAGCAGCCCCCCCAGTGAAAAACTGTTTTTT.

J is TRBJ1-2 and V is TRBV10-1; D perhaps matches TRBD1 (6 bases). Germline CDR1 and CDR2: WNHNN and SYGVQD (reference sequence). The CDR3 has 14 amino acids. Between the trimmed V and J ends, which lost 4 bases and 7 bases, there was a span of 16 bases. The DNA of the CDR3 is TGCGCCAGCAGTGCACTGGGGGCAATGCGTGGCTACACCTTC. It is translated as CASSALGAMRGYTF.

The rearrangement uses TRBV9 and TRBJ1-1; tentatively, D is TRBD1 (6 bases). The CDR3 spans 15 residues. V lost 3 bases to trimming and J lost 0 bases, with 12 bases between them. Germline V gene data show CDR1 as SGDLS and CDR2 as YYNGEE. The CDR3 DNA reads TGTGCCAGCAGCGGAACTACAGGGTTGAACACTGAAGCTTTCTTT. Translated, it gives CASSGTTGLNTEAFF.

Remarks on this clone: The final CDR3 position lacks the conserved phenylalanine or tryptophan, pointing to a likely read error. The DNA is left out, because the CDR3 cannot be placed on it with certainty; the CDR3 is given as TCRdb lists it. The CDR3 here is CASSYGAE. The V and J genes are TRBV6-5 and TRBJ1-2. The CDR3 spans 8 amino acids, including both terminal residues. Germline-derived CDR1 and CDR2 are MNHEY and SVGAGI.

This chain uses TRBV9 with TRBJ2-3; 7 bases match TRBD2. The ends lost 3 bases at V and 0 bases at J; junction bases unmatched: 1. The germline V gene encodes CDR1 SGDLS and CDR2 YYNGEE. This CDR3 has 14 amino acids. The CDR3 protein is CASSASGSTDTQYF. DNA of the CDR3: TGTGCCAGCAGCGCTAGCGGAAGCACAGATACGCAGTATTTT. Full variable domain (outside the CDR3, taken from reference TRBV9 and TRBJ2-3): DSGVTQTPKHLITATGQRVTLRCSPRSGDLSVYWYQQSLDQGLQFLIQYYNGEERAKGNILERFSAQQFPDLHSELNLSSLELGDSALYFCASSASGSTDTQYFGPGTRLTVL.

The V and J genes are TRBV27 and TRBJ1-2; no clear D gene. The ends were cut back, 5 bases at V and 5 bases at J, with 6 bases in the middle. Per germline, CDR1 MNHEY and CDR2 SMNVEV (reference sequence). CDR3 length: 11 amino acids. The CDR3, as DNA: TGTGCCAGCAGTCCCGGGTATGGCTACACCTTC. Its protein product is CASSPGYGYTF.

CDR3 residues: CASSPSGTALTRGYGYTF. As DNA, the CDR3 is TGTGCCAGCAGCCCCTCCGGGACAGCCCTAACCCGGGGCTATGGCTACACCTTC. The chain recombines TRBV9 with TRBJ1-2; the match to TRBD1 covers 7 bases. The CDR3 totals 18 residues. Germline trimming cut 4 bases from V and 4 bases from J; bases unmatched to any gene: 19. Germline V CDR1 and CDR2: SGDLS, YYNGEE.

V gene TRBV5-1 combines with J gene TRBJ1-1; D gene ambiguous. CDR1 and CDR2 (germline): SGHRS, YFSETQ. Trimming removed 1 base from V and 1 base from J, with 8 bases in between. The CDR3 totals 14 residues. CDR3 region: CASSLIGRNTEAFF. The CDR3 DNA reads TGCGCCAGCAGCTTGATTGGCAGGAACACTGAAGCTTTCTTT.

In its sample, this clone was seen once. This chain uses TRBV12-5 with TRBJ2-1; D might be TRBD2 (5 bases). CDR1 is LGHNT, CDR2 FRNRAP, per germline. Trimming removed 2 bases at V and 5 bases at J, with 7 bases between. This CDR3 has 13 amino acids. CDR3 DNA: TGTGCTAGTGGTTTGAACGGGAACAATGAGCAGTTCTTC. Translating gives CASGLNGNNEQFF.